This T cell receptor (beta chain) was sequenced for a study of T cells in localized non-small cell lung cancer. Study conclusions and caveats: Greater blood T cell density accompanied longer overall survival.

The assay was immunoSEQ multiplex PCR, and TCRdb's table has in-frame clones only and misses some. The sample consists of about 27,000 clones, 90% of them appearing once. About this clone: Its specificity is unknown.

CDR1 is SGHDT, CDR2 YYEEEE, per germline. V lost 1 base to trimming and J lost 7 bases, with 9 bases between them. The CDR3 is 14 amino acids. The sequence was collected from a woman aged 35 to 70 with stage I lung adenocarcinoma. The rearrangement joins TRBV5-6 to TRBJ1-6; D uncertain. This material consisted of peripheral blood, taken before any cancer treatment. The CDR3, as DNA: TGTGCCAGCAGCTTGAAGGGTAGCAATTCACCCCTCCACTTT. Translation gives CASSLKGSNSPLHF.